This T cell receptor beta chain was identified during a study of cytomegalovirus exposure and HLA in healthy donors. Study summary: Within an early data release were approximately 85 million unique TCRs drawn from HLA-typed donors.

Healthy individuals who donated bone marrow served as the donors. Vbeta (60) and Jbeta (13) primers were used in the PCR. In the authors' workflow: Later, an analysis found tens of millions of unique TCR beta chains, and some 10 million of these were shared. Clones were sequenced by immunoSEQ multiplex PCR, and TCRdb holds only the in-frame ones, with some missing. D and trimming come from the DNA, and the V and J calls and clone size come from that table. The sample has 120,000 to 150,000 clones, approximately 80% seen once. This CDR3 comprises 14 residues. V dropped 3 bases and J dropped 4 bases, with 10 bases sitting between them. Germline V gene data show CDR1 as MNHEY and CDR2 as SMNVEV (reference sequence).

The sequence came from a man aged 35-49 years in good health and CMV-seropositive. The specimen was PBMCs. J is TRBJ2-1 and V is TRBV27; TRBD1 might be the D (5 bases). The CDR3 is CASSFSAGYNEQFF. In DNA, the CDR3 is TGTGCCAGCAGTTTTTCGGCAGGGTACAATGAGCAGTTCTTC.